This T cell receptor (beta chain) comes out of a study of response to subunit inactivated influenza vaccine. Study-level points and caveats: With each seasonal influenza vaccination, the authors suggested, few new T cells are recruited.

V was trimmed by 3 bases and J by 4 bases, leaving 15 bases between them. Germline lookup yields CDR1 LNHNV and CDR2 YYDKDF (reference sequence). CDR3 length equals 15 residues. TCRdb reanalysed the RT-PCR reads using MiXCR and keeps one entry per CDR3 protein. The table lists approximately 530,000 distinct CDR3 sequences, under 8.5% of them singletons, with approximately 14% in the top ten. This clonotype was recorded a few times. What it binds is unknown. This chain uses TRBV15 with TRBJ1-2; no clear D gene. The sequence derives from a man between 50 and 69 years old who received an inactivated influenza vaccine. The sample in question was PBMCs from blood, obtained about 23 months after vaccination. The CDR3 here is CATSRERVYGYGYTF. The DNA of the CDR3 is TGTGCCACCAGCAGGGAGAGGGTTTACGGCTATGGCTACACCTTC.